Following are 6 T cell receptor beta chains from one sample sequenced in a study of CD8 T cells in Susac syndrome. RNA amounts of about 0.5 to 1 ug underwent reverse transcription with random hexamers. TCRdb reprocessed the immunoSEQ multiplex PCR reads via MiXCR and lists one record per CDR3 protein. Of some 170,000 distinct CDR3 sequences listed, just over 90% are singletons. Sequencing was performed on CD4+ T cells from PBMCs. These receptors were taken from a human donor in good health.

The V and J genes are TRBV18 and TRBJ1-6; D possibly corresponds to TRBD1 (6 bases). The CDR3 extends over 15 amino acids. Germline V gives CDR1 KGHSH, CDR2 LQKENI. V dropped 3 bases and J dropped 11 bases, with 17 bases sitting between them. Here the CDR3 DNA reads TGTGCCAGCTCACCCCGCAGGGCCACAGGGACACCCCTCCACTTT. Its translation is CASSPRRATGTPLHF.

The CDR3, as DNA: TGCGCCAGCAGACCAGACAGCTATAGCAATCAGCCCCAGCATTTT. Translated: CASRPDSYSNQPQHF. The chain links TRBV5-1 to TRBJ1-5, with a possible D match to TRBD1 (5 bases). The CDR3 has 15 residues. CDR1 is SGHRS and CDR2 is YFSETQ in the germline V gene. V was pared by 5 bases and J by 0 bases, with 12 bases between. Supplemented by reference TRBV5-1 and TRBJ1-5, the full variable domain reads KAGVTQTPRYLIKTRGQQVTLSCSPISGHRSVSWYQQTPGQGLQFLFEYFSETQRNKGNFPGRFSGRQFSNSRSEMNVSTLELGDSALYLCASRPDSYSNQPQHFGDGTRLSIL.

V is TRBV28 and J is TRBJ2-1, with 13 bases lining up with TRBD2. V lost 6 bases to trimming and J lost 7 bases; unmatched junction nucleotides: 6. Germline V gene sequence: CDR1 MDHEN, CDR2 SYDVKM. The CDR3 has 15 residues. The CDR3 spells CASSRTSGGRNEQFF. In nucleotides, the CDR3 is TGTGCCAGCAGCCGGACTAGCGGGGGTAGAAATGAGCAGTTCTTC.

The chain joins TRBV2 to TRBJ2-2; possibly TRBD2 for D (6 bases). This CDR3 region has 14 residues. Germline V gives CDR1 SNHLY, CDR2 FYNNEI. Trimming removed 4 bases at V and 2 bases at J, with 8 bases between. The CDR3 spells CASSADYNTGELFF. In nucleotides, the CDR3 is TGTGCCAGCAGTGCGGACTACAACACCGGGGAGCTGTTTTTT.

This sequence joins TRBV18 and TRBJ2-3, with TRBD2 as a possible D gene (5 bases). The germline V and J ends were trimmed by 5 bases and 0 bases, with 12 bases remaining between them. CDR3 length equals 15 residues. Germline-derived CDR1 and CDR2 are KGHSH and LQKENI. The CDR3 bases are TGTGCCAGCTCAGCCGGGATCGGTAGCACAGATACGCAGTATTTT. It encodes CASSAGIGSTDTQYF.

J is TRBJ2-7 and V is TRBV3-1; D tentatively reads TRBD1 or TRBD2 (6 bases each). Trimming cost V 4 bases and J 1 base, with 11 bases left between them. This CDR3 spans 14 amino acids. Germline loops: CDR1 LGHDT, CDR2 YNNKEL (reference sequence). The CDR3 nucleotides read TGTGCCAGCAGCCGACTAGGGGGGTCCTACGAGCAGTACTTC. This encodes CASSRLGGSYEQYF.